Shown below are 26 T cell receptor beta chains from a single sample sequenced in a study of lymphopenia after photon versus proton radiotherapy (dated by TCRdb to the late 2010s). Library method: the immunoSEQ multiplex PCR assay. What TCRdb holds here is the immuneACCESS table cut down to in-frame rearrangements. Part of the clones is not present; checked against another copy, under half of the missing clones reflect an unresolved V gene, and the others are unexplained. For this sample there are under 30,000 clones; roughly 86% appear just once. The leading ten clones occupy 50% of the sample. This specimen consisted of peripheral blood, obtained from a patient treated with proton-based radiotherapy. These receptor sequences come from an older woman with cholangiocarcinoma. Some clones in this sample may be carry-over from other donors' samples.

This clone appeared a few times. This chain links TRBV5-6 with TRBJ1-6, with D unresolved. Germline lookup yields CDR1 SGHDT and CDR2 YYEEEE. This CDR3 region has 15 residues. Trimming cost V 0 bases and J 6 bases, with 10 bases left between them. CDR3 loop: CASSLERRSNSPLHF. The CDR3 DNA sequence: TGTGCCAGCAGCTTGGAACGGAGGAGTAATTCACCCCTCCACTTT.

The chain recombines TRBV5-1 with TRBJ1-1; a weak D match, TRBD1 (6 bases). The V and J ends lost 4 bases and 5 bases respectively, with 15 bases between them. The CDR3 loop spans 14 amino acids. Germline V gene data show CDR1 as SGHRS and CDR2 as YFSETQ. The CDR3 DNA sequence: TGCGCCAGCAGCCAGCCCAGGGGAGAGACTGAAGCTTTCTTT. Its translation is CASSQPRGETEAFF.

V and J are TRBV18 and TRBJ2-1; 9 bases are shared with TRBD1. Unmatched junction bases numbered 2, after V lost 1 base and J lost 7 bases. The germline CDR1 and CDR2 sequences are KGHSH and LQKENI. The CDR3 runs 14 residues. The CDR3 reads CASSPQTGGNEQFF. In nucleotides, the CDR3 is TGTGCCAGCTCACCACAGACAGGGGGTAATGAGCAGTTCTTC.

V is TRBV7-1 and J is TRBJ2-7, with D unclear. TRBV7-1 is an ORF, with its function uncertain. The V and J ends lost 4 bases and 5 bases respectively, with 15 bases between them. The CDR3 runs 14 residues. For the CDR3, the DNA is TGTGCCAGCAGCTTGGGCCTCCAGTCCGACGAGCAGTACTTC. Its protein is CASSLGLQSDEQYF.

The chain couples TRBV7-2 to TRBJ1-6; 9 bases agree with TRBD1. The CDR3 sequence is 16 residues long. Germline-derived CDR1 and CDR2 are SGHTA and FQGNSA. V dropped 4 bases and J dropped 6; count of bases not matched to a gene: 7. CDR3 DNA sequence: TGTGCCAGCAGCTCTACAGGGGGCTCAGGTAATTCACCCCTCCACTTT. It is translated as CASSSTGGSGNSPLHF. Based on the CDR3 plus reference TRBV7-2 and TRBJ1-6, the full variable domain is GAGVSQSPSNKVTEKGKDVELRCDPISGHTALYWYRQSLGQGLEFLIYFQGNSAPDKSGLPSDRFSAERTGGSVSTLTIQRTQQEDSAVYLCASSSTGGSGNSPLHFGNGTRLTVT.

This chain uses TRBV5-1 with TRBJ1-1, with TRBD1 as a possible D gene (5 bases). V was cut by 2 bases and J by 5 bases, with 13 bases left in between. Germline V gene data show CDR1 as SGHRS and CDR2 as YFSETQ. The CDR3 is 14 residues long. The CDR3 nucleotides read TGCGCCAGCAGCTTACGGGACGTTTATACTGAAGCTTTCTTT. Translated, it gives CASSLRDVYTEAFF.

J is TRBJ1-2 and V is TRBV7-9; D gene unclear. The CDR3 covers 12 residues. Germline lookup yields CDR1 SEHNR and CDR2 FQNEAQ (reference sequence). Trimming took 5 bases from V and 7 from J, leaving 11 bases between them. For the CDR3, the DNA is TGTGCCAGCAGCCCCGGGATGGGTGGCTACACCTTC. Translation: CASSPGMGGYTF.

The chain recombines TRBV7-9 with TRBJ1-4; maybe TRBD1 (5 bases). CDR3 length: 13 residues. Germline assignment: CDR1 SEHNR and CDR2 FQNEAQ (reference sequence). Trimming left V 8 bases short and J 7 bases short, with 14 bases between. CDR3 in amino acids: CASVHPGGEKLFF. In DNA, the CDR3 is TGTGCCAGCGTACACCCCGGGGGTGAAAAACTGTTTTTT.

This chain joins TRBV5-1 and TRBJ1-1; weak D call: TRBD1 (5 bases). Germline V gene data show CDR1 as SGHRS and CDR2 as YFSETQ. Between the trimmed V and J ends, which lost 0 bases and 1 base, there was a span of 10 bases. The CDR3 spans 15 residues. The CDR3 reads CASSLVGRPNTEAFF. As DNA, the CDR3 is TGCGCCAGCAGCTTGGTGGGACGGCCGAACACTGAAGCTTTCTTT.

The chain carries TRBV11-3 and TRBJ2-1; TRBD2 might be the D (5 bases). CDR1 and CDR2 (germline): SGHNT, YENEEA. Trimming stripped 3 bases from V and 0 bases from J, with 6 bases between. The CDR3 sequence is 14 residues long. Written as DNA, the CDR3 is TGTGCCAGCAGCTTTGGACTCTCCTACAATGAGCAGTTCTTC. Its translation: CASSFGLSYNEQFF. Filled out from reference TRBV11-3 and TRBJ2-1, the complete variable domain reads EAGVVQSPRYKIIEKKQPVAFWCNPISGHNTLYWYLQNLGQGPELLIRYENEEAVDDSQLPKDRFSAERLKGVDSTLKIQPAELGDSAVYLCASSFGLSYNEQFFGPGTRLTVL.

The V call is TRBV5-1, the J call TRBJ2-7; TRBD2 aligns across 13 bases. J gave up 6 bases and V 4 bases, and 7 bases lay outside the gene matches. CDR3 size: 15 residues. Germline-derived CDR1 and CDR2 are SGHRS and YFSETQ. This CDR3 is CASSATSGRAAEQYF. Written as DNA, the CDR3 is TGCGCCAGCAGCGCAACTAGCGGGAGGGCCGCCGAGCAGTACTTC.

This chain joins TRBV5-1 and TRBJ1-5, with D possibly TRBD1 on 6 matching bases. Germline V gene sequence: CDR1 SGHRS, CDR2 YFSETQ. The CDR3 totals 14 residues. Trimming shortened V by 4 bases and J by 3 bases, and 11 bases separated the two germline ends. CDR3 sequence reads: CASSLDSSNQPQHF. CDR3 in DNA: TGCGCCAGCAGCCTGGACAGTTCCAATCAGCCCCAGCATTTT.

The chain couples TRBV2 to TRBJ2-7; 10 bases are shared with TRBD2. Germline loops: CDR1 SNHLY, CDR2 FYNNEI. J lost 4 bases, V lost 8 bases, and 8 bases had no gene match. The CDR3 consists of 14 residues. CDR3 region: CASAEASGSYEQYF. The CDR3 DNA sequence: TGTGCCAGCGCTGAGGCTAGCGGGAGTTACGAGCAGTACTTC.

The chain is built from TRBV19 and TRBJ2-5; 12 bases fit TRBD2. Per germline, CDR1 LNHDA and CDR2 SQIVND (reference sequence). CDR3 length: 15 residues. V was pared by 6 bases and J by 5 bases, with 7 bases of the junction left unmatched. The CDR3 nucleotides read TGTGCCAGTAGGACTAGCGGGAGCTATACGGAGACCCAGTACTTC. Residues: CASRTSGSYTETQYF.

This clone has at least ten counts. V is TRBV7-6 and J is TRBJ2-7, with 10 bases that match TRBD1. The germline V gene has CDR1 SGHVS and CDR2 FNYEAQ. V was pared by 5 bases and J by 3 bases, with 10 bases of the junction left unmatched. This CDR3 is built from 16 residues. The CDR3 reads CASSPIADRGFYEQYF. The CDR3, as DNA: TGTGCCAGCAGCCCTATAGCGGACAGGGGGTTCTACGAGCAGTACTTC.

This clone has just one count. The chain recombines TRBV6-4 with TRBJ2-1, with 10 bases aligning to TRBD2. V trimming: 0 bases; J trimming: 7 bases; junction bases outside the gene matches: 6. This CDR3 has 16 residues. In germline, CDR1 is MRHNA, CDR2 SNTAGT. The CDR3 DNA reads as TGTGCCAGCAGTGACTCGGCCTCTAGCGGGAGTAATGAGCAGTTCTTC. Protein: CASSDSASSGSNEQFF.

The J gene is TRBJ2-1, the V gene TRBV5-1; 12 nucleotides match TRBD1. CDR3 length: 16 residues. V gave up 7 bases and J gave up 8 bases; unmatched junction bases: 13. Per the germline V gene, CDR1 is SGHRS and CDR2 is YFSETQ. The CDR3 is CASPGRLGQGAYEQFF. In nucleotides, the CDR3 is TGCGCCAGCCCTGGGAGATTGGGACAGGGGGCGTATGAGCAGTTCTTC.

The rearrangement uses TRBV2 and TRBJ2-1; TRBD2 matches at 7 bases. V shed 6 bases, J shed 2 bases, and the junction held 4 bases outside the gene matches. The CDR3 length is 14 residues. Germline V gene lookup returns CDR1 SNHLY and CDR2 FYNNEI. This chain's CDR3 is CASSRDYPYNEQFF. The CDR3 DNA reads TGTGCCAGCAGCCGGGACTATCCCTACAATGAGCAGTTCTTC.

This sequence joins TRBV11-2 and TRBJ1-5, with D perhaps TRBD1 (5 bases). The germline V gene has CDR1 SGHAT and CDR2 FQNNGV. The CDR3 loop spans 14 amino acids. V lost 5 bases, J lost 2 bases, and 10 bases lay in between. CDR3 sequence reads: CASSRRDGNQPQHF. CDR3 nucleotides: TGTGCCAGCAGCCGCAGGGATGGCAATCAGCCCCAGCATTTT.

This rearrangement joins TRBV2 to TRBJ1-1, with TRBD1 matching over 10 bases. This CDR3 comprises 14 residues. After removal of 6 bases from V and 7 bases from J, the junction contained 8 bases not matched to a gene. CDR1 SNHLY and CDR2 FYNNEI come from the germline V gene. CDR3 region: CASRPDRGLGEAFF. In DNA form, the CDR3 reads TGTGCCAGCAGGCCCGACAGGGGGCTTGGTGAAGCTTTCTTT.

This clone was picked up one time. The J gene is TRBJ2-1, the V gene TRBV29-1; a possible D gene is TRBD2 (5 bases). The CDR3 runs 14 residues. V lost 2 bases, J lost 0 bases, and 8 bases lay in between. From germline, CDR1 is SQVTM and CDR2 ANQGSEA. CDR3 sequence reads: CSVETTISYNEQFF. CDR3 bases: TGCAGCGTTGAAACGACTATCTCCTACAATGAGCAGTTCTTC.

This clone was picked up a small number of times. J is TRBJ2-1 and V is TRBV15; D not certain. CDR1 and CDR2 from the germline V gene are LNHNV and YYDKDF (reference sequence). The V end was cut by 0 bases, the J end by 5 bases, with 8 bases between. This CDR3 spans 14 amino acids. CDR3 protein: CATSRDGLHNEQFF. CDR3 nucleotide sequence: TGTGCCACCAGCAGAGACGGGCTACACAATGAGCAGTTCTTC. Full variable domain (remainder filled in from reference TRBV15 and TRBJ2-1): DAMVIQNPRYQVTQFGKPVTLSCSQTLNHNVMYWYQQKSSQAPKLLFHYYDKDFNNEADTPDNFQSRRPNTSFCFLDIRSPGLGDTAMYLCATSRDGLHNEQFFGPGTRLTVL.

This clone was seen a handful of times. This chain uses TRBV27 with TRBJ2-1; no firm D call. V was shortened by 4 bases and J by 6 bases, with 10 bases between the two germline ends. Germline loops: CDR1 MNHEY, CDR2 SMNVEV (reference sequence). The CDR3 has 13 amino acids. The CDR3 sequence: CASSSNPLNEQFF. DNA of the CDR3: TGTGCCAGCAGTTCCAACCCCCTCAATGAGCAGTTCTTC.

This chain's CDR3 is CASSFGSPNTEAFF. DNA of the CDR3: TGTGCCAGCAGCTTCGGGAGCCCAAACACTGAAGCTTTCTTT. The chain recombines TRBV7-2 with TRBJ1-1; D is uncertain. Germline lookup yields CDR1 SGHTA and CDR2 FQGNSA. The CDR3 totals 14 residues. V was trimmed by 3 bases and J by 2 bases, leaving 10 bases between them.

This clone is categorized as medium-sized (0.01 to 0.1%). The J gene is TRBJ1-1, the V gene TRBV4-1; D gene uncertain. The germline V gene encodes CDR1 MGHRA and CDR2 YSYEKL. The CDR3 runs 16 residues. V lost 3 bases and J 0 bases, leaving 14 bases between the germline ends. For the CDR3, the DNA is TGCGCCAGCAGCCACGTCGCCGGGATTATGAACACTGAAGCTTTCTTT. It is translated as CASSHVAGIMNTEAFF.

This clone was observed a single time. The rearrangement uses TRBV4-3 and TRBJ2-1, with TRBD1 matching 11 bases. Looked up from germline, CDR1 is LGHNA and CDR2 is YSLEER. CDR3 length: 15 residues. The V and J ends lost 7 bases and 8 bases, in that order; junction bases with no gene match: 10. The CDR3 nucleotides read TGCGCCAGCACGGCCGGGACAGGGGGTATATATGAGCAGTTCTTC. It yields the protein CASTAGTGGIYEQFF.